These 27 T cell receptor beta chains were sequenced from one sample in a study of T cell clones after liver transplantation. The repertoire was sequenced with immunoSEQ multiplex PCR; TCRdb's copy has only in-frame clones and lacks some. The sample gives about 33,000 clones, more than 90% of which show up once; around 26% is in the top ten. The material sequenced was CD8+ T cells from blood, taken 12 months after liver transplant. These receptors came from a human patient who received a liver transplant. A share of the T cells may be of graft donor origin.

The CDR3 protein is CASARVGPQHF. CDR3 DNA sequence: TGTGCCAGCGCCCGGGTGGGGCCCCAGCATTTT. This chain links TRBV2 with TRBJ1-5; D is unclear. The CDR3 loop spans 11 amino acids. The germline V and J ends were trimmed by 8 bases and 9 bases, with 11 bases remaining between them. CDR1 is SNHLY, CDR2 FYNNEI, per germline.

J is TRBJ2-1 and V is TRBV4-1; TRBD2 agrees at 10 bases. V gave up 6 bases and J gave up 2 bases; unmatched junction bases: 7. The CDR3 has 16 residues. CDR1 is MGHRA, CDR2 YSYEKL, per germline. Here the CDR3 DNA reads TGCGCCAGCAGTACTCTCCTAGCGGGAGCCTACAATGAGCAGTTCTTC. This encodes CASSTLLAGAYNEQFF.

This clone was recorded only once. The V gene is TRBV5-1, the J gene TRBJ2-7; D is undetermined. The V end lost 0 bases, the J end lost 4 bases, and 8 bases lay between the germline ends. CDR1 and CDR2 (germline): SGHRS, YFSETQ. The CDR3 totals 13 residues. CDR3 protein: CASSLGSYYEQYF. CDR3 nucleotides: TGCGCCAGCAGCTTGGGGAGTTATTACGAGCAGTACTTC.

This clone showed up just a few times. V usage is TRBV11-3 and J usage is TRBJ2-7, with 9 bases identical to TRBD1. V gave up 3 bases and J gave up 4 bases; unmatched junction bases: 7. Germline V gene lookup returns CDR1 SGHNT and CDR2 YENEEA. The CDR3 length is 15 residues. The CDR3 sequence is CASSFPGQGIYEQYF. CDR3 in DNA: TGTGCCAGCAGCTTCCCGGGACAGGGTATTTACGAGCAGTACTTC. Together with reference TRBV11-3 and TRBJ2-7, the CDR3 gives the full variable domain: EAGVVQSPRYKIIEKKQPVAFWCNPISGHNTLYWYLQNLGQGPELLIRYENEEAVDDSQLPKDRFSAERLKGVDSTLKIQPAELGDSAVYLCASSFPGQGIYEQYFGPGTRLTVT.

The chain employs TRBV6-7 and TRBJ2-7; 10 bases match TRBD1. Being an ORF, TRBV6-7 has a function that is uncertain. V shed 2 bases and J 3 bases; nucleotides not matched to a gene: 4. The CDR3 has 15 residues. The CDR3 is CASSYVGQGDYEQYF. The CDR3 region has the DNA TGTGCCAGCAGTTACGTTGGACAGGGGGACTACGAGCAGTACTTC.

The V call is TRBV27, the J call TRBJ2-4; 7 positions match TRBD2. Germline CDR1 and CDR2: MNHEY and SMNVEV (reference sequence). Trimming took 6 bases from V and 8 from J; bases not matched to a gene: 10. The CDR3 contains 14 residues. DNA of the CDR3: TGTGCCAGCAGCCCTAGCGGCCTCGTTGACATTCAGTACTTC. Its protein is CASSPSGLVDIQYF.

This rearrangement joins TRBV27 to TRBJ2-1, with a weak D call TRBD1 (6 bases). Trimming removed 4 bases from V and 6 bases from J, with 16 bases in between. The CDR3 is made up of 15 amino acids. Germline lookup yields CDR1 MNHEY and CDR2 SMNVEV (reference sequence). CDR3: CASSWDISGVNEQFF. For the CDR3, the DNA is TGTGCCAGCAGTTGGGACATCTCCGGTGTCAATGAGCAGTTCTTC.

The chain employs TRBV11-3 and TRBJ1-5; D call uncertain. V lost 5 bases, J lost 3 bases, and 8 bases lay in between. Germline CDR1 and CDR2: SGHNT and YENEEA. CDR3 length equals 13 residues. The CDR3: CASSPGSNQPQHF. CDR3 nucleotides: TGTGCCAGCAGCCCAGGCTCCAATCAGCCCCAGCATTTT.

The V gene is TRBV25-1, the J gene TRBJ2-7, with D perhaps TRBD1 (6 bases). This CDR3 has 15 residues. Looked up from germline, CDR1 is MGHDK and CDR2 is SYGVNS. V lost 4 bases and J 0 bases, leaving 13 bases between the germline ends. This chain's CDR3 is CASSADRWSSYEQYF. DNA of the CDR3: TGTGCCAGCAGTGCCGACAGGTGGAGCTCCTACGAGCAGTACTTC.

This chain connects TRBV19 to TRBJ2-1; tentative D call: TRBD2 (5 bases). The ends were cut back, 2 bases at V and 0 bases at J, with 8 bases in the middle. Germline assignment: CDR1 LNHDA and CDR2 SQIVND (reference sequence). The CDR3 has 15 amino acids. The chain's CDR3 is CASSILGSSYNEQFF. In nucleotides, the CDR3 is TGTGCCAGTAGTATACTGGGGAGCTCCTACAATGAGCAGTTCTTC.

The chain employs TRBV2 and TRBJ2-7; 8 bases are shared with TRBD1. In germline, CDR1 is SNHLY, CDR2 FYNNEI. The CDR3 consists of 15 residues. V was clipped by 8 bases and J by 2 bases; unmatched bases: 11. The CDR3 DNA follows: TGTGCCAGCGGATTCTGGGCACAGGGGGCCTACGAGCAGTACTTC. It yields the protein CASGFWAQGAYEQYF. Variable domain in full (rest from reference TRBV2 and TRBJ2-7): EPEVTQTPSHQVTQMGQEVILRCVPISNHLYFYWYRQILGQKVEFLVSFYNNEISEKSEIFDDQFSVERPDGSNFTLKIRSTKLEDSAMYFCASGFWAQGAYEQYFGPGTRLTVT.

The CDR3 reads CASSLGQGTEAFF. The CDR3 DNA sequence: TGTGCCAGCAGCTTAGGTCAGGGCACTGAAGCTTTCTTT. The J gene is TRBJ1-1, the V gene TRBV11-2; D possibly corresponds to TRBD1 (5 bases). V shed 1 base and J shed 4 bases, with 7 bases lying between them. The CDR3 runs 13 residues. Germline V gene sequence: CDR1 SGHAT, CDR2 FQNNGV.

The chain links TRBV5-6 to TRBJ2-7, with a tentative D call TRBD1 (6 bases). CDR3 size: 16 residues. Germline CDR1 reads SGHDT; CDR2 reads YYEEEE. Trimming pared 2 bases from V and 2 bases from J, leaving 17 bases between. The CDR3, as DNA: TGTGCCAGCAGCTTAGAATCCGGGACACGAGCCTACGAGCAGTACTTC. Encoded protein: CASSLESGTRAYEQYF.

To note about this clone: At one end the junction does not follow the germline gene, possibly because of a read error. The CDR3 nucleotides read TGTGCTAGCAGCTTAGACCCGACTAGCGAGCAGTTCTTC. This codes for CASSLDPTSEQFF. J is TRBJ2-1 and V is TRBV7-7; 7 bases agree with TRBD2. The CDR3 runs 13 residues. From germline, CDR1 is SSHAT and CDR2 FNYEAQ (reference sequence).

This chain connects TRBV7-2 to TRBJ2-7; D unresolved. The CDR3 covers 11 residues. Germline CDR1 is SGHTA and CDR2 is FQGNSA. Trimming took off 4 bases at V and 6 bases at J, with 7 bases between the two ends. The CDR3 region is CASSYGPEQYF. In nucleotides, the CDR3 is TGTGCCAGCAGCTATGGCCCCGAGCAGTACTTC.

The sample holds a few counts of this clone. V is TRBV19 and J is TRBJ1-4; TRBD1 agrees at 7 bases. Germline CDR1 and CDR2: LNHDA and SQIVND (reference sequence). This CDR3 comprises 16 residues. The J segment lost 3 bases and the V segment lost 6 bases, leaving 10 bases of the junction unmatched. The CDR3 protein is CASSHIQGGPNEKLFF. Written as DNA, the CDR3 is TGTGCCAGTAGCCACATTCAGGGGGGACCTAATGAAAAACTGTTTTTT.

The V gene is TRBV16, the J gene TRBJ2-7; TRBD2 matches at 16 bases. Germline V lookup: CDR1 KGHSY, CDR2 FQNENV. The trim removed 4 bases at V and 0 bases at J, leaving 9 bases unmatched. The CDR3 loop spans 19 amino acids. CDR3 DNA: TGTGCCAGCAGCCGACCGGGACTAGCGGGAGGGCCCCGCTCCTACGAGCAGTACTTC. Translation: CASSRPGLAGGPRSYEQYF.

The chain links TRBV7-9 to TRBJ1-4; 11 nucleotides line up with TRBD1. Looked up from germline, CDR1 is SEHNR and CDR2 is FQNEAQ (reference sequence). CDR3 size: 14 residues. V dropped 3 bases and J dropped 8; count of bases not matched to a gene: 2. CDR3 bases: TGTGCCAGCAGCTTGGGACAGGGGGAGGAAAAACTGTTTTTT. Translated: CASSLGQGEEKLFF.

The V and J genes are TRBV5-5 and TRBJ2-1; TRBD2 is a possible D gene (5 bases). V was pared by 3 bases and J by 0 bases, with 16 bases between. The CDR3 extends over 17 amino acids. Germline CDR1 SGHKS, CDR2 YYEKEE (reference sequence). In DNA, the CDR3 is TGTGCCAGCAGCTCGCGGCCCGCCGGGGACTCCTACAATGAGCAGTTCTTC. This gives the protein CASSSRPAGDSYNEQFF.

This clone was counted between two and nine times. V gene TRBV6-6 combines with J gene TRBJ2-3; TRBD2 might be the D (5 bases). The CDR3 has 12 residues. Germline V gene data show CDR1 as MNHNY and CDR2 as SVGAGI (reference sequence). Trimming left V 9 bases short and J 5 bases short, with 12 bases between. For the CDR3, the DNA is TGTGCCAGTTCTCGGGATCTAGATACGCAGTATTTT. Its protein product is CASSRDLDTQYF.

The V and J genes are TRBV6-6 and TRBJ2-7; D possibly corresponds to TRBD2 (7 bases). V lost 11 bases and J 6 bases, leaving 14 bases between the germline ends. Germline loops: CDR1 MNHNY, CDR2 SVGAGI (reference sequence). The CDR3 has 11 residues. The CDR3 protein is CASLGGLEQYF. In nucleotides, the CDR3 is TGTGCCTCCCTCGGGGGGCTCGAGCAGTACTTC.

This chain joins TRBV10-2 and TRBJ2-7; tentatively, D is TRBD1 or TRBD2 (5 bases each). Germline CDR1 is WSHSY and CDR2 is SAAADI. Trimming removed 1 base from V and 3 bases from J, with 7 bases in between. This CDR3 region has 13 residues. The CDR3, as DNA: TGCGCCAGCAGTGAGTTTGGGGGCTACGAGCAGTACTTC. It translates to CASSEFGGYEQYF.

The CDR3 protein is CASSEDGRGNEQYF. The CDR3 region has the DNA TGTGCCAGCAGTGAAGACGGCAGGGGGAACGAGCAGTACTTC. This chain links TRBV6-1 with TRBJ2-7; TRBD1 matches at 7 bases. The V gene end was trimmed by 1 base and the J gene end by 5 bases; junction bases not matched to a gene: 5. This CDR3 contains 14 residues. The V gene's germline CDR1 is MNHNS and CDR2 SASEGT.

The count of this clone is one. The V call is TRBV2, the J call TRBJ1-5; TRBD1 is a possible D gene (6 bases). Trimming took off 6 bases at V and 0 bases at J, with 27 bases between the two ends. The CDR3 is made up of 20 amino acids. Germline assignment: CDR1 SNHLY and CDR2 FYNNEI. CDR3: CASSPDTTGFLLYSNQPQHF. In DNA, the CDR3 is TGTGCCAGCAGCCCCGATACAACAGGGTTTTTGCTCTATAGCAATCAGCCCCAGCATTTT. The whole variable domain, remainder taken from reference TRBV2 and TRBJ1-5, is EPEVTQTPSHQVTQMGQEVILRCVPISNHLYFYWYRQILGQKVEFLVSFYNNEISEKSEIFDDQFSVERPDGSNFTLKIRSTKLEDSAMYFCASSPDTTGFLLYSNQPQHFGDGTRLSIL.

The CDR3 spells CASSQVLAPSTDTQYF. The CDR3 coding sequence is TGCGCCAGCAGCCAAGTACTAGCGCCCAGCACAGATACGCAGTATTTT. This sequence joins TRBV4-1 and TRBJ2-3, with 7 bases aligning to TRBD2. V trimming: 1 base; J trimming: 0 bases; junction bases outside the gene matches: 4. Germline loops: CDR1 MGHRA, CDR2 YSYEKL. The CDR3 sequence is 16 residues long.

The V call is TRBV7-9, the J call TRBJ2-1; TRBD2 matches 12 bases. CDR1 is SEHNR, CDR2 FQNEAQ, per germline (reference sequence). The J segment lost 8 bases and the V segment lost 5 bases, leaving 10 bases of the junction unmatched. CDR3 length: 16 residues. CDR3 residues: CASSPTLAGGPHEQFF. The DNA of the CDR3 is TGTGCCAGCAGCCCTACCCTAGCGGGAGGGCCCCATGAGCAGTTCTTC.

In its sample, this clone was seen a few times. The chain carries TRBV5-1 and TRBJ1-2; possibly TRBD1 for D (6 bases). CDR3 length: 15 amino acids. Trimming stripped 0 bases from V and 4 bases from J, with 13 bases between. Germline assignment: CDR1 SGHRS and CDR2 YFSETQ. The CDR3 coding sequence is TGCGCCAGCAGCTTGGGAGAAGGGGGGACCTATGGCTACACCTTC. Protein sequence: CASSLGEGGTYGYTF.